What follows are 19 T cell receptor beta chains derived from one specimen sequenced in a study of blood T cell repertoires in COVID-19. Using immunoSEQ multiplex PCR, the repertoire was profiled, and TCRdb retains in-frame clones only, with some absent. The table lists around 180,000 clones, more than 75% of them singletons. The material sequenced was peripheral blood. These receptor sequences come from a person between 65 and 80 years old with COVID-19, enrolled during active disease.

Comment on this clone: The same CDR3 can be traced to other DNA sequences in this sample. The chain joins TRBV2 to TRBJ1-6; TRBD1 matches at 7 bases. The CDR3 is 18 amino acids. The germline V gene encodes CDR1 SNHLY and CDR2 FYNNEI. V was pared by 6 bases and J by 3 bases, with 14 bases of the junction left unmatched. Here the CDR3 reads CASRVGGPRSRYNSPLHF. Written as DNA, the CDR3 is TGTGCCAGCAGGGTAGGGGGCCCTCGGTCCCGCTATAATTCACCCCTCCACTTT. The full variable domain, rest sourced from reference TRBV2 and TRBJ1-6, is EPEVTQTPSHQVTQMGQEVILRCVPISNHLYFYWYRQILGQKVEFLVSFYNNEISEKSEIFDDQFSVERPDGSNFTLKIRSTKLEDSAMYFCASRVGGPRSRYNSPLHFGNGTRLTVT.

This chain links TRBV5-1 with TRBJ1-4; the match to TRBD1 covers 7 bases. This CDR3 has 14 residues. Germline values: CDR1 SGHRS, CDR2 YFSETQ. The junction had 10 bases not matched to a gene; V was cut back by 4 bases and J by 10 bases. The CDR3 DNA sequence: TGCGCCAGCAGCCCTACGAACAGGGGAGTAAAACTGTTTTTT. This codes for CASSPTNRGVKLFF.

CDR3 amino acids: CASRPTGGDQPQHF. The CDR3 coding sequence is TGTGCCAGCAGGCCAACAGGGGGGGATCAGCCCCAGCATTTT. The chain employs TRBV6-5 and TRBJ1-5, with TRBD1 identical over 8 bases. The CDR3 totals 14 residues. Germline lookup yields CDR1 MNHEY and CDR2 SVGAGI. Unmatched junction bases numbered 6, after V lost 6 bases and J lost 5 bases.

This chain connects TRBV27 to TRBJ2-4, with TRBD2 as a possible D gene (5 bases). This CDR3 region has 13 residues. With 5 bases removed from V and 9 bases from J, the gap between germline ends came to 14 bases. From germline, CDR1 is MNHEY and CDR2 SMNVEV (reference sequence). DNA for the CDR3: TGTGCCAGCAGTCCACGACCGAGGGCCATTCAGTACTTC. Its protein is CASSPRPRAIQYF.

This clone was counted only a few times. The genes are TRBV27 and TRBJ1-2; 9 bases map to TRBD1. Losses at the gene ends were 8 bases for V and 3 bases for J; bases not matched to a gene: 7. Germline CDR1 is MNHEY and CDR2 is SMNVEV (reference sequence). This CDR3 comprises 14 residues. CDR3 residues: CASGKQGADYGYTF. In DNA, the CDR3 is TGTGCCAGCGGCAAACAGGGGGCTGACTATGGCTACACCTTC.

V gene TRBV6-5 combines with J gene TRBJ2-1, with TRBD1 matching 7 bases. The trim removed 5 bases at V and 4 bases at J, leaving 8 bases unmatched. Looked up from germline, CDR1 is MNHEY and CDR2 is SVGAGI. The CDR3 is 15 residues long. CDR3 bases: TGTGCCAGCAGTAGGGGGCAGCGCCCATACAATGAGCAGTTCTTC. This sequence encodes CASSRGQRPYNEQFF.

The V call is TRBV29-1, the J call TRBJ2-7; D is perhaps TRBD2 (5 bases). This CDR3 spans 12 amino acids. The V end was cut by 7 bases, the J end by 5 bases, with 15 bases between. The germline gives CDR1 SQVTM, CDR2 ANQGSEA. The CDR3 DNA reads TGCAGCGCCCGGTACAGCGGCCACGAGCAGTACTTC. The encoded protein is CSARYSGHEQYF.

The sample holds a few counts of this clone. The J gene is TRBJ1-1, the V gene TRBV11-1; TRBD1 matches 7 bases. The germline V gene encodes CDR1 SGHAT and CDR2 FQDESV (reference sequence). CDR3 size: 13 residues. Germline trimming cut 0 bases from V and 11 bases from J; bases unmatched to any gene: 6. The CDR3 DNA is TGTGCCAGCAGCTTAGCCCTGACAGGGAACGCTTTCTTT. This translates into CASSLALTGNAFF.

The chain has TRBV7-9 and TRBJ2-1, with 7 bases aligning to TRBD1. The length of the CDR3 is 16 residues. Trimming at V came to 5 bases and at J to 0 bases, leaving 7 bases not matched to a gene. The germline gives CDR1 SEHNR, CDR2 FQNEAQ (reference sequence). Written as DNA, the CDR3 is TGTGCCAGCAGCAATCGACAGGGCCTCTCCTACAATGAGCAGTTCTTC. It specifies CASSNRQGLSYNEQFF. The variable domain in full, with the rest retrieved from reference TRBV7-9 and TRBJ2-1, is DTGVSQNPRHKITKRGQNVTFRCDPISEHNRLYWYRQTLGQGPEFLTYFQNEAQLEKSRLLSDRFSAERPKGSFSTLEIQRTEQGDSAMYLCASSNRQGLSYNEQFFGPGTRLTVL.

This sequence joins TRBV27 and TRBJ2-1; 7 bases fit TRBD1. CDR3 length equals 18 residues. CDR1 MNHEY and CDR2 SMNVEV come from the germline V gene (reference sequence). V shed 6 bases and J 5 bases; nucleotides not matched to a gene: 19. CDR3 protein: CASRPHLQGPGRNNEQFF. The CDR3, as DNA: TGTGCCAGCAGGCCTCACCTACAGGGGCCCGGTCGGAACAATGAGCAGTTCTTC.

The gene calls are TRBV6-1 and TRBJ1-6; D ambiguous. V was cut by 3 bases and J by 9 bases, with 15 bases left in between. This CDR3 is built from 15 residues. Germline V gene data show CDR1 as MNHNS and CDR2 as SASEGT. The CDR3 region is CASSDIRGDSSPLHF. CDR3 DNA sequence: TGTGCCAGCAGTGACATCCGGGGAGATAGTTCACCCCTCCACTTT.

The chain uses TRBV5-1 and TRBJ2-1; no clear D gene. The germline V gene encodes CDR1 SGHRS and CDR2 YFSETQ. There are 12 residues in the CDR3. V was cut by 8 bases and J by 6 bases, with 12 bases left in between. As DNA, the CDR3 is TGCGCCAGTCAAGATACAACCAATGAGCAGTTCTTC. It is translated as CASQDTTNEQFF.

The V and J genes are TRBV4-3 and TRBJ1-2; TRBD1 matches at 8 bases. V dropped 0 bases and J dropped 7; count of bases not matched to a gene: 4. The CDR3 is 14 residues long. Germline values: CDR1 LGHNA, CDR2 YSLEER. As DNA, the CDR3 is TGCGCCAGCAGCCAAGATCGCAGGGGGCGTGGCTACACCTTC. It codes for CASSQDRRGRGYTF.

The chain carries TRBV7-8 and TRBJ2-1; D may be TRBD2 (6 bases). The CDR3 is 17 amino acids. With 6 bases removed from V and 0 bases from J, the gap between germline ends came to 18 bases. CDR1 is SGHVS and CDR2 is FQNEAQ in the germline V gene. CDR3 nucleotide sequence: TGTGCCAGCAGACAATCCGGGGCCGGGAGCTCCTACAATGAGCAGTTCTTC. It codes for CASRQSGAGSSYNEQFF.

The chain recombines TRBV11-3 with TRBJ2-3; 9 bases are a match to TRBD2. Germline assignment: CDR1 SGHNT and CDR2 YENEEA. This CDR3 spans 14 amino acids. V lost 8 bases, J lost 1 base, and 4 bases stayed unmatched. The CDR3 sequence: CASEAGGCTDTQYF. The CDR3 bases are TGTGCCAGCGAGGCGGGAGGGTGCACAGATACGCAGTATTTT. The full variable domain, with the rest looked up from reference TRBV11-3 and TRBJ2-3, is EAGVVQSPRYKIIEKKQPVAFWCNPISGHNTLYWYLQNLGQGPELLIRYENEEAVDDSQLPKDRFSAERLKGVDSTLKIQPAELGDSAVYLCASEAGGCTDTQYFGPGTRLTVL.

The V call is TRBV19, the J call TRBJ1-2; 9 bases map to TRBD1. CDR3 length: 15 residues. Per germline, CDR1 LNHDA and CDR2 SQIVND (reference sequence). Trimming at V came to 4 bases and at J to 7 bases, leaving 10 bases not matched to a gene. The CDR3 reads CASSRGQGLATGYTF. CDR3 nucleotide sequence: TGTGCCAGTAGTAGGGGACAGGGCCTAGCAACTGGCTACACCTTC.

V usage is TRBV19 and J usage is TRBJ1-2, with D unclear. V shed 4 bases and J shed 6 bases, with 15 bases lying between them. From germline, CDR1 is LNHDA and CDR2 SQIVND (reference sequence). The CDR3 length is 14 residues. In DNA, the CDR3 is TGTGCCAGTAGTACCCAAGATACAGTGGATGGCTACACCTTC. Translated, it gives CASSTQDTVDGYTF.

The chain employs TRBV7-2 and TRBJ1-2; D gene unclear. Looked up from germline, CDR1 is SGHTA and CDR2 is FQGNSA. This CDR3 region has 15 residues. V lost 1 base, J lost 7 bases, and 16 bases lay in between. CDR3 in amino acids: CASSLEVTSRGGYTF. DNA for the CDR3: TGTGCCAGCAGCTTAGAAGTTACGTCCCGGGGTGGCTACACCTTC.

The CDR3 sequence: CASSSQTGRYNEQYF. The CDR3 region has the DNA TGTGCCAGCAGCTCCCAGACAGGGAGGTATAACGAGCAGTACTTC. The rearrangement links TRBV7-2 to TRBJ2-7, with a weak D call TRBD1 (7 bases). The CDR3 is made up of 15 amino acids. The germline gives CDR1 SGHTA, CDR2 FQGNSA. V dropped 4 bases and J dropped 5 bases, with 18 bases sitting between them.